The 8 T cell receptor beta chains given below trace back to one sample, sequenced in a study of early T cells in non-severe SARS-CoV-2 infection. In TCRdb, the 5' RACE reads were re-called with MiXCR into one record per CDR3 protein. The sample lists about 77,000 distinct CDR3 sequences, roughly 12% occurring once. The sample was whole blood, taken at baseline. These receptors originate from an adult who was a healthcare worker with PCR-confirmed SARS-CoV-2 infection or an uninfected control (not recorded which). The donor label of this sample is uncertain.

This clonotype has just a few counts. CDR3 amino acids: CASSLMTGWGDMNTEAFF. The CDR3 nucleotides are TGTGCCAGCAGTCTAATGACAGGGTGGGGAGACATGAACACTGAAGCTTTCTTT. The chain recombines TRBV5-6 with TRBJ1-1; 7 nucleotides line up with TRBD1. Germline V gives CDR1 SGHDT, CDR2 YYEEEE. The V and J ends lost 5 bases and 0 bases, in that order; junction bases with no gene match: 16. The CDR3 extends over 18 amino acids.

This clonotype showed up just a few times. The chain couples TRBV7-2 to TRBJ1-3, with 10 bases that match TRBD1. The CDR3 is 16 amino acids. V gave up 5 bases and J gave up 4 bases; unmatched junction bases: 8. Germline-derived CDR1 and CDR2 are SGHTA and FQGNSA. CDR3 loop: CASSLRDRGRGNTIYF. As DNA, the CDR3 is TGTGCCAGCAGCCTACGGGACAGGGGTCGAGGAAACACCATATATTTT.

Only a few counts were recorded for this clonotype. The V call is TRBV9, the J call TRBJ1-2; D remains unclear. Germline V lookup: CDR1 SGDLS, CDR2 YYNGEE. There are 15 residues in the CDR3. V lost 0 bases and J lost 2, with 11 bases in between. The CDR3, as DNA: TGTGCCAGCAGCGTAGGAAGGGCCCCCAACTATGGCTACACCTTC. Protein: CASSVGRAPNYGYTF.

The rearrangement joins TRBV7-2 to TRBJ1-6; 9 bases map to TRBD1. The V gene end was trimmed by 2 bases and the J gene end by 9 bases; junction bases not matched to a gene: 5. Per the germline V gene, CDR1 is SGHTA and CDR2 is FQGNSA. The CDR3 contains 15 residues. The CDR3 reads CASSLYRGLGSPLHF. As DNA, the CDR3 is TGTGCCAGCAGCTTATACAGGGGGCTTGGTTCACCCCTCCACTTT. The full variable domain, rest sourced from reference TRBV7-2 and TRBJ1-6, is GAGVSQSPSNKVTEKGKDVELRCDPISGHTALYWYRQSLGQGLEFLIYFQGNSAPDKSGLPSDRFSAERTGGSVSTLTIQRTQQEDSAVYLCASSLYRGLGSPLHFGNGTRLTVT.

A note on this clonotype: The junction departs from germline at one end; a sequencing error may be responsible. The V call is TRBV7-3, the J call TRBJ2-1; 11 nucleotides line up with TRBD2. Germline CDR1 reads SGHTA; CDR2 reads FQGTGA. The CDR3 is made up of 17 amino acids. CDR3 sequence reads: CASSAKPGTSGYNEQFF. The CDR3, as DNA: TGTGCCAGCAGCGCAAAGCCCGGGACTAGCGGATACAATGAGCAGTTCTTT.

The chain recombines TRBV6-5 with TRBJ1-5, with D tentatively TRBD1 (5 bases). Between the trimmed V and J ends, which lost 0 bases and 7 bases, there was a span of 10 bases. Germline loops: CDR1 MNHEY, CDR2 SVGAGI. CDR3 size: 14 residues. The CDR3, as DNA: TGTGCCAGCAGTTACTCGAAGCAGGGACAGCCCCAGCATTTT. This encodes CASSYSKQGQPQHF.

V usage is TRBV19 and J usage is TRBJ1-1; 10 bases are shared with TRBD1. Losses at the gene ends were 5 bases for V and 4 bases for J; bases not matched to a gene: 7. The CDR3 extends over 15 amino acids. Germline values: CDR1 LNHDA, CDR2 SQIVND (reference sequence). The CDR3 protein is CASSSWGTGATEAFF. The CDR3 coding sequence is TGTGCCAGTAGTTCCTGGGGGACAGGGGCCACTGAAGCTTTCTTT. The whole variable domain, filled in from reference TRBV19 and TRBJ1-1, reads DGGITQSPKYLFRKEGQNVTLSCEQNLNHDAMYWYRQDPGQGLRLIYYSQIVNDFQKGDIAEGYSVSREKKESFPLTVTSAQKNPTAFYLCASSSWGTGATEAFFGQGTRLTVV.

The rearrangement uses TRBV7-9 and TRBJ1-1, with 7 positions matching TRBD1. The germline gives CDR1 SEHNR, CDR2 FQNEAQ (reference sequence). The CDR3 spans 13 residues. Germline trimming cut 5 bases from V and 10 bases from J; bases unmatched to any gene: 10. The CDR3 DNA reads as TGTGCCAGCAGCCCGGGGACAGCGGCGGGAGCTTTCTTT. Translation gives CASSPGTAAGAFF.